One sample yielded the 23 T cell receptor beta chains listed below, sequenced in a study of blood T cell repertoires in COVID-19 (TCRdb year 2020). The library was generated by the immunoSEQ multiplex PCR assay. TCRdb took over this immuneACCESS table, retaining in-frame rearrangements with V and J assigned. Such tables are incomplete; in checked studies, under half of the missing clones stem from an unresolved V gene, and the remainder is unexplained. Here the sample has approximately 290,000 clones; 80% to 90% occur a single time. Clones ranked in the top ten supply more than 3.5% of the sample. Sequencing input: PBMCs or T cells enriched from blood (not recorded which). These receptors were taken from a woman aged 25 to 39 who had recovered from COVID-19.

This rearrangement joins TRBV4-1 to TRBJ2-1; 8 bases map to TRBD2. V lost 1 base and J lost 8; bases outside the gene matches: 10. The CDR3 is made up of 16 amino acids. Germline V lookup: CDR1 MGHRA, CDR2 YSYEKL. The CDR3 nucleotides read TGCGCCAGCAGCCAAGGTGTGGCGGGGGGAATTGATGAGCAGTTCTTC. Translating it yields CASSQGVAGGIDEQFF.

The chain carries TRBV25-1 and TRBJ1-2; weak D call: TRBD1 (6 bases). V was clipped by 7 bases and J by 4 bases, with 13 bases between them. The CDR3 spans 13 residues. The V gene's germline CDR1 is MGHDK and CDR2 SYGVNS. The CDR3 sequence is CASTYRETYGYTF. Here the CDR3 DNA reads TGTGCCAGCACCTACAGGGAAACCTATGGCTACACCTTC.

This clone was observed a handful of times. The CDR3 loop is CASSHGGGTEAFF. The CDR3 region has the DNA TGTGCCAGCAGCCACGGCGGGGGCACTGAAGCTTTCTTT. This rearrangement joins TRBV5-6 to TRBJ1-1; D may be TRBD1 (5 bases). Germline lookup yields CDR1 SGHDT and CDR2 YYEEEE. This CDR3 comprises 13 residues. Between the trimmed V and J ends, which lost 4 bases and 4 bases, there was a span of 11 bases.

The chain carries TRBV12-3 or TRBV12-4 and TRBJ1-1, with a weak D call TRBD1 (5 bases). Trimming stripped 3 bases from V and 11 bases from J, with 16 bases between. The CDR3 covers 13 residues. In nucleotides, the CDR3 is TGTGCCAGCAGTTTGGGACGGGAGTTTACGGCTTTCTTT. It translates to CASSLGREFTAFF.

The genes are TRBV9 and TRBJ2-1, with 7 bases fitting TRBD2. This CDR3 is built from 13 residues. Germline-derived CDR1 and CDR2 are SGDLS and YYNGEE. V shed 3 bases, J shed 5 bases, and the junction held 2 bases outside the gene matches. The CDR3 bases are TGTGCCAGCAGCGGGGGACTACACAATGAGCAGTTCTTC. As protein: CASSGGLHNEQFF.

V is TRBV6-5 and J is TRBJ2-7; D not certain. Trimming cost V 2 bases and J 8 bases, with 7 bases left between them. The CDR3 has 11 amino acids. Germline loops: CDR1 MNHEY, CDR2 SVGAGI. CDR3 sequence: CASSYGEQQYF. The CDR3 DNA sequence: TGTGCCAGCAGTTACGGAGAACAGCAGTACTTC.

CDR3 nucleotides: TGTGCCAGCAGTTTCCTGGAGGGGGCGAAAGAGACCCAGTACTTC. This sequence encodes CASSFLEGAKETQYF. This rearrangement joins TRBV28 to TRBJ2-5; D might be TRBD1 (7 bases). Looked up from germline, CDR1 is MDHEN and CDR2 is SYDVKM. V shed 3 bases and J shed 3 bases, with 14 bases lying between them. CDR3 size: 15 residues.

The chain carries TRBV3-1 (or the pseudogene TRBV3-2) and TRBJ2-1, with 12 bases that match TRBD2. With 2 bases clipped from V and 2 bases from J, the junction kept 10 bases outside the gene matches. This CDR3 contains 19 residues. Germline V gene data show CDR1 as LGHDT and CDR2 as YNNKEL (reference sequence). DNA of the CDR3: TGTGCCAGCAGCCAAAAGTTTTCACCTAGCGGGGGGGCCTACAATGAGCAGTTCTTC. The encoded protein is CASSQKFSPSGGAYNEQFF.

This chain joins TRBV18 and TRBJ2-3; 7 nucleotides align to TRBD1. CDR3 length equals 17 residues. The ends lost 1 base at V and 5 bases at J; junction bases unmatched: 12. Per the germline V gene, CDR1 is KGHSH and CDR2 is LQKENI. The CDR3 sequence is CASSPRKVTGLKDTQYF. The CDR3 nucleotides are TGTGCCAGCTCACCACGGAAAGTGACAGGGCTTAAAGATACGCAGTATTTT.

The CDR3 nucleotides read TGTGCCAGCAGTTCCCCCGGGACAGGGGTATCGGATACGCAGTATTTT. Translated, it gives CASSSPGTGVSDTQYF. The V and J genes are TRBV28 and TRBJ2-3; 10 bases are a match to TRBD1. Germline V gene sequence: CDR1 MDHEN, CDR2 SYDVKM. The CDR3 totals 16 residues. The junction had 10 bases not matched to a gene; V was cut back by 4 bases and J by 6 bases.

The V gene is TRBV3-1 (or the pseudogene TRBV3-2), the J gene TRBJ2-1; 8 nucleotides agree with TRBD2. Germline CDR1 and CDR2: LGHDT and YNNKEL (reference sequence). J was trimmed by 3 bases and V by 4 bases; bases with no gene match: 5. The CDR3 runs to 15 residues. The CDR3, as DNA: TGTGCCAGCAGCCCCGTGGCGGGGGGCTACAATGAGCAGTTCTTC. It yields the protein CASSPVAGGYNEQFF.

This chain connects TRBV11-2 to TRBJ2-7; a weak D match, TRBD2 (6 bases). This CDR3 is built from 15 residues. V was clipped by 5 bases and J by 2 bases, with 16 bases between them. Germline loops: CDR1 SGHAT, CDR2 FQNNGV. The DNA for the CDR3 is TGTGCCAGCAGCACGGGGGTCGTAGGGACCTACGAGCAGTACTTC. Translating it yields CASSTGVVGTYEQYF.

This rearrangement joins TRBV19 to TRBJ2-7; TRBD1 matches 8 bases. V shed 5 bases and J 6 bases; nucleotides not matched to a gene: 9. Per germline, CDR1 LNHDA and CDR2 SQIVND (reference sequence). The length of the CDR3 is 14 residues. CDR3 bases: TGTGCCAGTAGTGATTACAGGGGGTCAAGCGAGCAGTACTTC. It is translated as CASSDYRGSSEQYF.

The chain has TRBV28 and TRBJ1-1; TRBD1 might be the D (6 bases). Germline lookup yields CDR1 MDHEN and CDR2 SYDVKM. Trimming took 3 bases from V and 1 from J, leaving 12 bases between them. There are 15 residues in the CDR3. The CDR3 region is CASSLLGASNTEAFF. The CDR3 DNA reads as TGTGCCAGCAGTTTGCTGGGGGCATCGAACACTGAAGCTTTCTTT.

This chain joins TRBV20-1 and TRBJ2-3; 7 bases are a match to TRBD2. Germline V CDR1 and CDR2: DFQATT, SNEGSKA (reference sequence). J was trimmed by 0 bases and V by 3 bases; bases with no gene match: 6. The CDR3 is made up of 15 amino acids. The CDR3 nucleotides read TGCAGTGCTAGTCCAGGTAGCGGGAGCACAGATACGCAGTATTTT. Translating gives CSASPGSGSTDTQYF.

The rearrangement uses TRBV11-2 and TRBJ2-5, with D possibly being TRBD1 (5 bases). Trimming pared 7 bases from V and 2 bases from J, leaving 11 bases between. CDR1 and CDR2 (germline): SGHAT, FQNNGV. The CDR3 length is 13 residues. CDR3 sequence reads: CASTSGLQETQYF. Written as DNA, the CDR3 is TGTGCCAGCACCTCAGGGTTACAAGAGACCCAGTACTTC.

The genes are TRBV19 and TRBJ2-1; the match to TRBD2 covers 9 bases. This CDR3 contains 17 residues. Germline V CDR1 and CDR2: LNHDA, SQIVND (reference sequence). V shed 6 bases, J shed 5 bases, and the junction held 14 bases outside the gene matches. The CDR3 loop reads CASRAPLRLAENNEQFF. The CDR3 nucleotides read TGTGCCAGTAGAGCCCCCCTCCGACTAGCGGAGAACAATGAGCAGTTCTTC.

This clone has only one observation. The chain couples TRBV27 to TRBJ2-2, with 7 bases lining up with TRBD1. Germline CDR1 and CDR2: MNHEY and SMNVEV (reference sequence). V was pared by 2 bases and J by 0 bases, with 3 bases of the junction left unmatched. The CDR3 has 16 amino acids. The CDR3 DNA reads TGTGCCAGCAGTTTACCAGGGACAGCGAACACCGGGGAGCTGTTTTTT. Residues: CASSLPGTANTGELFF.

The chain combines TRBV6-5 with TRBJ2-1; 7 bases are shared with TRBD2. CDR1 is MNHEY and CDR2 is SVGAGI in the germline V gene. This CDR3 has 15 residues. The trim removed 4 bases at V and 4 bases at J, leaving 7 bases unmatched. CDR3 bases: TGTGCCAGCAGTTCCTTCAGGGAGGGATACAATGAGCAGTTCTTC. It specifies CASSSFREGYNEQFF.

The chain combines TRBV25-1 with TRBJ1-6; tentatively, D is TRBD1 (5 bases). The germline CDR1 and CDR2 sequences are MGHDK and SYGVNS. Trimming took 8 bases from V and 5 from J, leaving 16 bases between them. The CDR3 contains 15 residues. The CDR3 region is CASDTGTTDNSPLHF. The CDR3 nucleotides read TGTGCCAGCGACACCGGGACTACCGATAATTCACCCCTCCACTTT.

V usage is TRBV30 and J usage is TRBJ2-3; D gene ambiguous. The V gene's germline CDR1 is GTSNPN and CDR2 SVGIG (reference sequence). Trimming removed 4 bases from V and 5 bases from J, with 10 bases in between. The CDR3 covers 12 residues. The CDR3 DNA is TGTGCCTGGAAAGACTCCCTAGATACGCAGTATTTT. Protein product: CAWKDSLDTQYF. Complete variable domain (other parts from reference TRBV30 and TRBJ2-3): SQTIHQWPATLVQPVGSPLSLECTVEGTSNPNLYWYRQAAGRGLQLLFYSVGIGQISSEVPQNLSASRPQDRQFILSSKKLLLSDSGFYLCAWKDSLDTQYFGPGTRLTVL.

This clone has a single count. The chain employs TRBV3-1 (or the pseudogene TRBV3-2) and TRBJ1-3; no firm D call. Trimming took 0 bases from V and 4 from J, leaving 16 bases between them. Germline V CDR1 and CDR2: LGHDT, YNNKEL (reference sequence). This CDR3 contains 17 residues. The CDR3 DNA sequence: TGTGCCAGCAGCCAAGATGTAGTTTCACAGTGGGGAAACACCATATATTTT. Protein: CASSQDVVSQWGNTIYF.

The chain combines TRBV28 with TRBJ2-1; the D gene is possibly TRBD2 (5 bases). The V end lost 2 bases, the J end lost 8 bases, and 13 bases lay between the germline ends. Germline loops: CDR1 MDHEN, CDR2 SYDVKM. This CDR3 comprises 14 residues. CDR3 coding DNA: TGTGCCAGCAGTTTACGGACCCCGAGGGATGAGCAGTTCTTC. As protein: CASSLRTPRDEQFF.